The 7 T cell receptor beta chains listed next were all sequenced from one sample in a study of T cells in Graves' hyperthyroidism and ophthalmopathy. TCR beta CDR3 regions were amplified from RNA transcripts. When the TCR CDR3 underwent first-round RT-PCR, the HTBI primer set was used. TCRdb redid the calling of the multiplex PCR reads with MiXCR, one entry per CDR3 protein. Among approximately 260,000 distinct CDR3 sequences listed, around 15% were seen once. Sequenced input: blood. Every receptor here comes from a woman aged 50 to 65 with Graves' hyperthyroidism that later progressed to Graves' ophthalmopathy.

This clonotype was seen at least ten times. This CDR3 reads CATSLRGVAWTEAFF. The DNA for the CDR3 is TGTGCCACCAGCCTGCGAGGAGTGGCATGGACTGAAGCTTTCTTT. The chain recombines TRBV15 with TRBJ1-1; D unresolved. V gave up 5 bases and J gave up 5 bases, with 18 bases separating them. Looked up from germline, CDR1 is LNHNV and CDR2 is YYDKDF (reference sequence). The CDR3 consists of 15 residues.

The V call is TRBV15, the J call TRBJ2-2, with no clear D. V lost 8 bases, J lost 0 bases, and 16 bases lay in between. Per germline, CDR1 LNHNV and CDR2 YYDKDF (reference sequence). This CDR3 is 16 amino acids long. The CDR3 DNA reads as TGTGCCACCGTACCGGGTGCGGCCCCGAACACCGGGGAGCTGTTTTTT. Amino acids: CATVPGAAPNTGELFF.

This clonotype was recorded many times. The chain joins TRBV20-1 to TRBJ1-5; TRBD1 matches 7 bases. The CDR3 runs 16 residues. CDR1 is DFQATT, CDR2 SNEGSKA, per germline (reference sequence). Trimming removed 6 bases from V and 1 base from J; junction bases left unmatched: 12. CDR3 residues: CSAQRRGGTSNQPQHF. The DNA for the CDR3 is TGCAGTGCCCAGAGGAGAGGGGGCACGAGCAATCAGCCCCAGCATTTT.

This clonotype showed up just a few times. The chain recombines TRBV20-1 with TRBJ1-5, with 7 positions matching TRBD1. This CDR3 has 17 residues. V shed 3 bases and J 7 bases; nucleotides not matched to a gene: 18. Germline lookup yields CDR1 DFQATT and CDR2 SNEGSKA (reference sequence). The CDR3 protein is CSASIYSGRGSGQPQHF. CDR3 DNA: TGCAGTGCTAGTATATATTCGGGCAGGGGGTCCGGGCAGCCCCAGCATTTT.

There are many counts of this clonotype. The chain has TRBV11-2 and TRBJ1-1, with D perhaps TRBD1 (6 bases). The CDR3 totals 17 residues. Per germline, CDR1 SGHAT and CDR2 FQNNGV. V lost 3 bases to trimming and J lost 0 bases, with 17 bases between them. Here the CDR3 reads CASSLDRLPGMNTEAFF. The CDR3 DNA reads TGTGCCAGCAGCTTGGACAGACTTCCGGGCATGAACACTGAAGCTTTCTTT.

This clonotype occurred many times. V is TRBV11-2 and J is TRBJ2-1, with a tentative D call TRBD2 (5 bases). With 2 bases removed from V and 4 bases from J, the gap between germline ends came to 12 bases. Germline CDR1 SGHAT, CDR2 FQNNGV. This CDR3 spans 15 amino acids. CDR3 coding DNA: TGTGCCAGCAGCTTAACGCGAGAGGGTTACAATGAGCAGTTCTTC. Its protein product is CASSLTREGYNEQFF.

This clonotype was detected many times. The V and J genes are TRBV20-1 and TRBJ2-2, with a tentative D call TRBD2 (6 bases). The ends were cut back, 3 bases at V and 0 bases at J, with 11 bases in the middle. The CDR3 covers 15 residues. Germline CDR1 reads DFQATT; CDR2 reads SNEGSKA (reference sequence). This CDR3 reads CSASRLAPNTGELFF. The CDR3 DNA sequence: TGCAGTGCTAGTAGGCTAGCGCCGAACACCGGGGAGCTGTTTTTT.